The subject of this entry is one T cell receptor (beta chain). TCRdb re-called the RACE reads through MiXCR, storing one row per CDR3 protein. The sample records tens of thousands of distinct CDR3 sequences, 9.5% to 12% being singletons. This specimen belongs to a study of human T cells and chemical hapten exposure. V lost 3 bases to trimming and J lost 6 bases, with 15 bases between them. The germline CDR1 and CDR2 sequences are DFQATT and SNEGSKA (reference sequence). The CDR3 runs to 14 residues. As for time point: patch test 1, 2 weeks after DPC sensitization. The treatment here: therapeutic diphenylcyclopropenone sensitization with weekly scalp DPC.

The chain couples TRBV20-1 to TRBJ2-1, with a tentative D call TRBD1 (6 bases). The input for sequencing was whole blood, taken in connection with sensitization to the hapten diphenylcyclopropenone (DPC). The receptor was isolated from a woman in her 50s with alopecia areata. Some clones in this sample may be carry-over from other donors' samples. The CDR3 is CSARGAGTSNEQFF. CDR3 nucleotides: TGCAGTGCTAGGGGGGCAGGGACGTCCAATGAGCAGTTCTTC.